Below, 22 T cell receptor beta chains from the same sample are listed, as sequenced in a study of T cell responses to AZD1222 COVID-19 vaccine. The repertoire was sequenced with immunoSEQ multiplex PCR; TCRdb's copy has only in-frame clones and lacks some. The sample contains about 54,000 clones, approximately 86% of which appear only once. The material sequenced was peripheral blood, taken 28 days after the second AZD1222 dose. These receptors were collected from an adult who received the AZD1222 COVID-19 vaccine.

For this clone: One end of the junction varies from germline; a read error may be responsible. The chain is built from TRBV7-7 and TRBJ2-2, with D possibly being TRBD1 (6 bases). Germline CDR1 SSHAT, CDR2 FNYEAQ (reference sequence). There are 14 residues in the CDR3. CDR3 sequence reads: CASSSGQRTGELFF. The CDR3 bases are TGTGCTAGCAGCTCCGGACAGCGCACCGGGGAGCTGTTTTTT.

CDR3 sequence reads: CASSLFETQYF. DNA of the CDR3: TGTGCCAGCAGTTTGTTCGAGACCCAGTACTTC. The V call is TRBV28, the J call TRBJ2-5; D is unresolved. This CDR3 has 11 residues. Germline assignment: CDR1 MDHEN and CDR2 SYDVKM. With 3 bases removed from V and 5 bases from J, the gap between germline ends came to 4 bases.

The chain joins TRBV5-6 to TRBJ1-3; no firm D call. Germline V gives CDR1 SGHDT, CDR2 YYEEEE. There are 17 residues in the CDR3. V lost 2 bases and J lost 0, with 15 bases in between. The CDR3 sequence is CASSFGVRHNSGNTIYF. The DNA for the CDR3 is TGTGCCAGCAGCTTCGGTGTAAGGCACAACTCTGGAAACACCATATATTTT.

The J gene is TRBJ2-2, the V gene TRBV6-5; the D gene is possibly TRBD1 (5 bases). CDR3 length equals 15 residues. V gave up 0 bases and J gave up 3 bases, with 8 bases separating them. Looked up from germline, CDR1 is MNHEY and CDR2 is SVGAGI. The CDR3 sequence is CASSYSGPYTGELFF. In DNA, the CDR3 is TGTGCCAGCAGTTACTCGGGGCCCTACACCGGGGAGCTGTTTTTT.

The chain links TRBV7-9 to TRBJ2-2; 10 positions agree with TRBD1. With 6 bases clipped from V and 7 bases from J, the junction kept 5 bases outside the gene matches. CDR1 is SEHNR and CDR2 is FQNEAQ in the germline V gene (reference sequence). The CDR3 consists of 14 residues. CDR3 loop: CASSTGTGDGELFF. The CDR3 DNA sequence: TGTGCCAGCAGTACCGGGACAGGGGACGGGGAGCTGTTTTTT.

The CDR3 DNA reads as TGTGCCAGCAGTGAAGGGTCGGGGGACAGGAAATACGAGCAGTACTTC. It codes for CASSEGSGDRKYEQYF. This chain connects TRBV2 to TRBJ2-7; 8 bases match TRBD1. CDR1 and CDR2 from the germline V gene are SNHLY and FYNNEI. The CDR3 runs to 16 residues. J lost 4 bases, V lost 1 base, and 9 bases had no gene match.

In this sample, this clone turned up once. The chain combines TRBV28 with TRBJ1-2; no firm D call. The germline V gene encodes CDR1 MDHEN and CDR2 SYDVKM. V was cut by 2 bases and J by 4 bases, with 11 bases left in between. The CDR3 sequence is 14 residues long. CDR3 residues: CASSLGGRIYGYTF. The CDR3 DNA is TGTGCCAGCAGTTTAGGCGGACGGATCTATGGCTACACCTTC.

This chain links TRBV7-9 with TRBJ1-4, with D unclear. The CDR3 spans 13 residues. CDR1 and CDR2 from the germline V gene are SEHNR and FQNEAQ (reference sequence). V gave up 1 base and J gave up 4 bases, with 4 bases separating them. CDR3 DNA sequence: TGTGCCAGCAGCTTAGGGGGTAATGAAAAACTGTTTTTT. It translates to CASSLGGNEKLFF.

The V gene is TRBV2, the J gene TRBJ2-7; tentative D call: TRBD2 (5 bases). V lost 7 bases to trimming and J lost 1 base, with 14 bases between them. This CDR3 is 14 amino acids long. The germline CDR1 and CDR2 sequences are SNHLY and FYNNEI. Here the CDR3 reads CASKDGIQSYEQYF. CDR3 sequence (DNA): TGTGCCAGCAAGGACGGGATTCAATCCTACGAGCAGTACTTC.

The CDR3, as DNA: TGTGCCAGTAGTCAGGATTCCGGGCTAGCGGGAGATATCGACCAGTACTTC. Its translation: CASSQDSGLAGDIDQYF. This sequence joins TRBV19 and TRBJ2-7; 10 positions agree with TRBD2. From germline, CDR1 is LNHDA and CDR2 SQIVND (reference sequence). The CDR3 is 17 residues long. V gave up 5 bases and J gave up 10 bases; unmatched junction bases: 20.

The V and J genes are TRBV4-3 and TRBJ2-1, with TRBD2 matching over 9 bases. The V gene end was trimmed by 3 bases and the J gene end by 10 bases; junction bases not matched to a gene: 16. CDR3 length: 17 residues. Looked up from germline, CDR1 is LGHNA and CDR2 is YSLEER. CDR3 sequence: CASSQAKLGGRAREQFF. Written as DNA, the CDR3 is TGCGCCAGCAGCCAGGCCAAGCTTGGCGGGAGGGCCAGGGAGCAGTTCTTC.

This rearrangement joins TRBV28 to TRBJ1-5; a weak D match, TRBD1 (5 bases). Germline CDR1 and CDR2: MDHEN and SYDVKM. V was shortened by 10 bases and J by 7 bases, with 17 bases between the two germline ends. The CDR3 totals 13 residues. This CDR3 reads CATQFRVWQPQHF. CDR3 nucleotides: TGTGCCACCCAATTCAGGGTCTGGCAGCCCCAGCATTTT.

The rearrangement links TRBV6-5 to TRBJ2-3; 8 positions agree with TRBD2. CDR1 and CDR2 (germline): MNHEY, SVGAGI. This CDR3 spans 15 amino acids. Trimming took 6 bases from V and 6 from J; bases not matched to a gene: 11. CDR3 sequence: CASSSGGAGSDTQYF. In DNA, the CDR3 is TGTGCCAGCAGCTCCGGGGGGGCAGGGTCTGATACGCAGTATTTT.

The V and J genes are TRBV27 and TRBJ1-6; D is uncertain. V was pared by 3 bases and J by 9 bases, with 15 bases between. CDR1 is MNHEY and CDR2 is SMNVEV in the germline V gene (reference sequence). This CDR3 is built from 15 residues. The CDR3 coding sequence is TGTGCCAGCAGTTTCGTGGGGAGCGCTGGTTCACCCCTCCACTTT. Translation gives CASSFVGSAGSPLHF.

This rearrangement joins TRBV15 to TRBJ2-2, with 11 bases matching TRBD2. CDR3 length equals 18 residues. CDR1 is LNHNV and CDR2 is YYDKDF in the germline V gene (reference sequence). With V trimmed by 3 bases and J by 0 bases, 6 bases remained unmatched. CDR3 sequence (DNA): TGTGCCACCAGCAGGACCGGGACTAGCGGACCGAACACCGGGGAGCTGTTTTTT. This codes for CATSRTGTSGPNTGELFF.

This clone was seen a handful of times. DNA of the CDR3: TGTGCCAGCAGCCCTGACGCATCAACAGCCTACGAGCAGTACTTC. It yields the protein CASSPDASTAYEQYF. The V and J genes are TRBV7-9 and TRBJ2-7, with D hard to call. The length of the CDR3 is 15 residues. Germline V lookup: CDR1 SEHNR, CDR2 FQNEAQ (reference sequence). V was clipped by 5 bases and J by 2 bases, with 16 bases between them.

This chain links TRBV9 with TRBJ2-2; no clear D gene. The CDR3 is 15 residues long. Per the germline V gene, CDR1 is SGDLS and CDR2 is YYNGEE. V was clipped by 0 bases and J by 4 bases, with 10 bases between them. The CDR3, as DNA: TGTGCCAGCAGCGTAGTAGGGTCGGTCACCGGGGAGCTGTTTTTT. Amino acids: CASSVVGSVTGELFF.

The genes are TRBV18 and TRBJ2-2; TRBD2 matches at 7 bases. The CDR3 spans 15 residues. Germline lookup yields CDR1 KGHSH and CDR2 LQKENI. With 1 base clipped from V and 3 bases from J, the junction kept 2 bases outside the gene matches. CDR3 in amino acids: CASSPRSGDTGELFF. Here the CDR3 DNA reads TGTGCCAGCTCACCACGAAGCGGGGACACCGGGGAGCTGTTTTTT.

V gene TRBV9 combines with J gene TRBJ2-1; 10 nucleotides align to TRBD2. Germline CDR1 and CDR2: SGDLS and YYNGEE. The CDR3 consists of 20 residues. The V segment lost 2 bases and the J segment 0 bases; nucleotides outside the gene matches: 14. The CDR3 nucleotides read TGTGCCAGCAGCGTCCTTAGCGGGAGGAACACCCGGAGCTCCTACAATGAGCAGTTCTTC. Amino acid sequence: CASSVLSGRNTRSSYNEQFF.

Regarding this clone: One end of the junction fails to match germline, which may point to a read error. The V call is TRBV10-3, the J call TRBJ2-1; TRBD2 aligns across 7 bases. CDR3 length: 12 amino acids. Germline V lookup: CDR1 ENHRY, CDR2 SYGVKD. DNA for the CDR3: TGCGCGGGCGGGAGCGCCTACAATGAGCAGTTCTTC. Protein: CAGGSAYNEQFF.

The chain joins TRBV7-8 to TRBJ1-5; no firm D call. The CDR3 is 15 residues long. The V end lost 2 bases, the J end lost 0 bases, and 8 bases lay between the germline ends. Germline-derived CDR1 and CDR2 are SGHVS and FQNEAQ. The CDR3 loop is CASSLSQLSNQPQHF. The CDR3 DNA follows: TGTGCCAGCAGCTTATCACAGCTTAGCAATCAGCCCCAGCATTTT.

This clone was detected only once. This rearrangement joins TRBV23-1 to TRBJ2-1; D is undetermined. TRBV23-1 counts as an open reading frame of uncertain function. The CDR3 runs 12 residues. V was trimmed by 6 bases and J by 5 bases, leaving 8 bases between them. DNA of the CDR3: TGCGCCAGCAGGTTCGTAAACAATGAGCAGTTCTTC. It codes for CASRFVNNEQFF.